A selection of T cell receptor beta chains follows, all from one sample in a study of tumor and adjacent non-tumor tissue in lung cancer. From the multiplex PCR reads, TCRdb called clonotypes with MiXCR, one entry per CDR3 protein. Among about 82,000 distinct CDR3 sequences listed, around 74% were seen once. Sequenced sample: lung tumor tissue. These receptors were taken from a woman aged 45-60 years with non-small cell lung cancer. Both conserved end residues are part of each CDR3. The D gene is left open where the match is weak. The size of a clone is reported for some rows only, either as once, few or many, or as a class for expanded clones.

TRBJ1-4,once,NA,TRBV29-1,TGCAGCGTTGAATACCTTGGGGAAAAACTGTTTTTT,CSVEYLGEKLFF
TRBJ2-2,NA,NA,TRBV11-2,TGTCCCAGCGGCGAAGTCACAGGGGAGCTGTTTTTT,CPSGEVTGELFF
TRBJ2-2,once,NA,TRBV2,TGTGCCAGCACTGAGATCGGGACGGGGACCAGGGAGCTGTTTTTT,CASTEIGTGTRELFF
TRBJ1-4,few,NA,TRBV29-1,TGCAGCGTTGCTGGGACTTCTAGTGAAAAGCTGTTTTTT,CSVAGTSSEKLFF
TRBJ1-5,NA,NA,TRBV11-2,TGTGCCAGCATTACCGGGCAACTAAATCAGCCCCAACATTTT,CASITGQLNQPQHF
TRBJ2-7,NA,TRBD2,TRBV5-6,TGTGCCAGCAGCTTGGGGGAAGATCGGGTCGGCGGGAGGGCCGGGGAGCAGTACTTC,CASSLGEDRVGGRAGEQYF
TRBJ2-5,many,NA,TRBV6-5,TGTGCCAGCACTACAAGCGGAGTGGGAGAGACCCAGTACTTC,CASTTSGVGETQYF
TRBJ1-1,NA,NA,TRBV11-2,TGTGCCAGCAGCTTGCCAATGCTGGGAACTGGAGCTATCTTT,CASSLPMLGTGAIF
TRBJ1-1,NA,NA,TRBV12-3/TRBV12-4,TGTGCCAGCAGTTTCGGGGTCGCTGAAACTTTCTTT,CASSFGVAETFF
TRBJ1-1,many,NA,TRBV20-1,TGCAGTGCTAGGTGGAGGCCTGAAGCTTTCTTT,CSARWRPEAFF
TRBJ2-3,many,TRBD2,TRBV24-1,TGTGCCACCAGTGACCCAAGTCCTGAGCGGGAGATAGATACGCAGTATTTT,CATSDPSPEREIDTQYF
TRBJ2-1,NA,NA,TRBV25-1,TGTGCCAGCAGTCCCTCAAATTCGACAGGAAGACAGTTCTTC,CASSPSNSTGRQFF
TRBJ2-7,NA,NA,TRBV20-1,TGCAGTGCCCGAAGGACAGACAACTACGAGCAGTACTTC,CSARRTDNYEQYF
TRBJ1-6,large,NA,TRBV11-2,TGTGCCAGCAGCTTAGACAGGGGTAATTCACCCCTCCACTTT,CASSLDRGNSPLHF
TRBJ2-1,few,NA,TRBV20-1,TGCAGTGTTAGGTCAGGCGGGAACGTGAATGAGCAGTTCTTC,CSVRSGGNVNEQFF
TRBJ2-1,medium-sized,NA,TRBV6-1,TGTGCCAGCAGTGAAGAACCCAGGTCCAATGAGCAGTTCTTC,CASSEEPRSNEQFF
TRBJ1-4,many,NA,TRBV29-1,TGCAGCGCCACTACTGCAACTAATGAAAAACTGTTTTTT,CSATTATNEKLFF
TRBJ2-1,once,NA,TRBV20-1,TGCAGTGTTGGTGGGGTTATGATAGATGAGCAGTTCTTC,CSVGGVMIDEQFF
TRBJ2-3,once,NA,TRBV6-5,TGTGCCAGCAGTTACTCCACCCGGAAGTCCTCCCGAACCACAGATACGCAGTATTTT,CASSYSTRKSSRTTDTQYF
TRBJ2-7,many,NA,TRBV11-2,TGTGCCAGCAGCTTAGGGGCAGGGGGGGACCACGAGCAGTACTTC,CASSLGAGGDHEQYF
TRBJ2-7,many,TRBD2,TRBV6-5,TGTGCCAGCAGTTACTCCCCCTCGACTAGCGGCTACGAGCAGTACTTC,CASSYSPSTSGYEQYF
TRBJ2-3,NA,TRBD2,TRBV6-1,TGTGCGAGCAGTGAGACCTTATCGGGAGGGCGCGATACACAGTATTTT,CASSETLSGGRDTQYF
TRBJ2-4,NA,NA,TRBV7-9,TGTGCCAGCAGCTCACAAGAGAAAAACATTCAGTACTTC,CASSSQEKNIQYF
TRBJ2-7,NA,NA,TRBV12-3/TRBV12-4,TGTGCCAGTCACCCGTGCGTGGGCCACGAGCAGTACTTC,CASHPCVGHEQYF
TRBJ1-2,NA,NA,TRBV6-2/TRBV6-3,TGTGCCAGCAGTTGGATGGAGGATAACTATGGCTACACCTTC,CASSWMEDNYGYTF